The 31 T cell receptor beta chains reported below all come from one sample, sequenced in a study of T cell repertoires in aging, cancer and after chemotherapy. The template was genomic DNA from peripheral blood, not RNA. Rearranged V-D-J TRB sequences were amplified with a mixed TRB-A/B primer pool. TCRdb redid the calling of the multiplex PCR reads with MiXCR, one entry per CDR3 protein. The table has 9,500 to 11,000 distinct CDR3 sequences, 20% to 30% seen once. Sequences were obtained from blood. The receptor source for this set is a human donor in good health.

The chain couples TRBV2 to TRBJ2-7; D may be TRBD2 (5 bases). Trimming shortened V by 11 bases and J by 1 base, and 12 bases separated the two germline ends. The length of the CDR3 is 12 residues. Germline V gives CDR1 SNHLY, CDR2 FYNNEI. This chain's CDR3 is CAAIRGSYEQYF. The CDR3 DNA reads TGTGCCGCCATCCGGGGATCCTACGAGCAGTACTTC.

This clonotype counts as medium-sized. This sequence joins TRBV7-2 and TRBJ1-1; tentative D call: TRBD1 (6 bases). Trimming pared 7 bases from V and 1 base from J, leaving 22 bases between. Germline values: CDR1 SGHTA, CDR2 FQGNSA. The length of the CDR3 is 17 residues. In DNA, the CDR3 is TGTGCCAGCACCTGCCCCAGGGGATTGGGCCCGAACACTGAAGCTTTCTTT. Protein: CASTCPRGLGPNTEAFF. The full variable domain, rest sourced from reference TRBV7-2 and TRBJ1-1, is GAGVSQSPSNKVTEKGKDVELRCDPISGHTALYWYRQSLGQGLEFLIYFQGNSAPDKSGLPSDRFSAERTGGSVSTLTIQRTQQEDSAVYLCASTCPRGLGPNTEAFFGQGTRLTVV.

With respect to this clonotype: A read error may account for a junction end that differs from germline. This sequence joins TRBV11-3 and TRBJ2-1; D may match TRBD1 or TRBD2 (5 bases each). Germline assignment: CDR1 SGHNT and CDR2 YENEEA. This CDR3 is 15 amino acids long. The CDR3 region has the DNA TGTGCCAGCAGCCGGGACCCGCTCGGCGCCAATGAGAAGTTCTTC. It codes for CASSRDPLGANEKFF.

This clonotype is judged medium-sized. The genes are TRBV6-5 and TRBJ1-1, with D possibly matching TRBD1 (5 bases). The CDR3 length is 11 residues. The V end lost 6 bases, the J end lost 6 bases, and 8 bases lay between the germline ends. Germline V CDR1 and CDR2: MNHEY, SVGAGI. CDR3 sequence: CASRRGAEAFF. The CDR3 DNA reads TGTGCCAGCAGGCGGGGCGCTGAAGCTTTCTTT.

This clonotype was recorded a few times. This chain joins TRBV7-2 and TRBJ2-7; D is uncertain. The CDR3 consists of 15 residues. With 2 bases removed from V and 2 bases from J, the gap between germline ends came to 13 bases. Germline CDR1 reads SGHTA; CDR2 reads FQGNSA. This chain's CDR3 is CASSLLGLGTYEQYF. DNA of the CDR3: TGTGCCAGCAGCTTATTAGGGTTAGGAACCTACGAGCAGTACTTC.

This clonotype counts as medium-sized. The rearrangement links TRBV7-6 to TRBJ2-7; a weak D match, TRBD2 (5 bases). CDR3 length: 12 residues. V was pared by 6 bases and J by 3 bases, with 9 bases between. Germline V lookup: CDR1 SGHVS, CDR2 FNYEAQ. DNA of the CDR3: TGTGCCAGCAGTCCCGGACTCTACGAGCAGTACTTC. Encoded protein: CASSPGLYEQYF.

The chain couples TRBV20-1 to TRBJ1-1; D unresolved. This CDR3 is 13 amino acids long. From germline, CDR1 is DFQATT and CDR2 SNEGSKA (reference sequence). The V end lost 5 bases, the J end lost 4 bases, and 14 bases lay between the germline ends. CDR3 DNA sequence: TGCAGTGCTGGGGAGGGCCCTGCCACTGAAGCTTTCTTT. Protein: CSAGEGPATEAFF.

This clonotype was seen once. This may stem from a read error, because a much larger clone lies one nucleotide away. The chain couples TRBV19 to TRBJ2-7; no firm D call. Trimming took off 6 bases at V and 6 bases at J, with 12 bases between the two ends. The germline CDR1 and CDR2 sequences are LNHDA and SQIVND (reference sequence). The CDR3 contains 12 residues. DNA for the CDR3: TGTGCCAGTAGCCTGACATGGGGCGAGCAGTACTTC. This codes for CASSLTWGEQYF.

This clonotype is medium-sized (0.01 to 0.1%) by share. The rearrangement joins TRBV12-3 or TRBV12-4 to TRBJ2-2; a weak D match, TRBD1 (5 bases). V was clipped by 5 bases and J by 3 bases, with 13 bases between them. The CDR3 loop spans 15 amino acids. The CDR3 loop is CASSADDSYTGELFF. DNA of the CDR3: TGTGCCAGCAGTGCGGACGACAGTTACACCGGGGAGCTGTTTTTT.

In its sample, this clonotype ranks as medium-sized. V gene TRBV5-4 combines with J gene TRBJ2-6; D remains ambiguous. The CDR3 extends over 15 amino acids. The V gene's germline CDR1 is SGHNT and CDR2 YYREEE (reference sequence). Trimming shortened V by 2 bases and J by 0 bases, and 6 bases separated the two germline ends. CDR3: CASSFTSSGANVLTF. In nucleotides, the CDR3 is TGTGCCAGCAGCTTCACCTCCTCTGGGGCCAACGTCCTGACTTTC.

As to this clonotype: One junction end disagrees with the germline gene, perhaps due to a read error. The V call is TRBV10-2, the J call TRBJ2-5, with 10 nucleotides matching TRBD2. This CDR3 contains 13 residues. The germline V gene encodes CDR1 WSHSY and CDR2 SAAADI. The CDR3 is CASSEKTPSGSSF. The DNA for the CDR3 is TGCGCCAGCAGTGAGAAGACCCCTAGCGGGAGTTCCTTC.

This clonotype has only a few counts. CDR3 nucleotides: TGTGCCAGCAGTTTTCGGAGGGGGCCTGCCTACGAGCAGTACTTC. Protein product: CASSFRRGPAYEQYF. The chain employs TRBV27 and TRBJ2-7, with D tentatively TRBD1 (7 bases). Trimming removed 3 bases at V and 2 bases at J, with 14 bases between. The germline CDR1 and CDR2 sequences are MNHEY and SMNVEV (reference sequence). The CDR3 is 15 amino acids.

The table lists this clonotype with a count of one. A much larger clonotype is one base distant, so this may be a read error. The chain joins TRBV6-5 to TRBJ2-7; TRBD1 aligns across 8 bases. Germline CDR1 and CDR2: MNHEY and SVGAGI. The CDR3 has 15 amino acids. V shed 6 bases, J shed 1 base, and the junction held 8 bases outside the gene matches. In nucleotides, the CDR3 is TGTGCCAGCAGATCGACAGGGGATATGTCCTACGAGCAGTACTTC. Translating it yields CASRSTGDMSYEQYF.

This clonotype is termed medium-sized (0.01 to 0.1%). This rearrangement joins TRBV19 to TRBJ2-2; D gene uncertain. Trimming left V 3 bases short and J 6 bases short, with 8 bases between. In germline, CDR1 is LNHDA, CDR2 SQIVND (reference sequence). There are 13 residues in the CDR3. The DNA for the CDR3 is TGTGCCAGTAGTATGGGCTGGGCCGGGGAGCTGTTTTTT. Translation gives CASSMGWAGELFF.

This clonotype was observed a few times. CDR3 nucleotides: TGTGCCAGCAGCCTGGACAGGGGAGGAGATACGCAGTATTTT. This encodes CASSLDRGGDTQYF. V is TRBV11-3 and J is TRBJ2-3, with TRBD1 matching 9 bases. Germline loops: CDR1 SGHNT, CDR2 YENEEA. There are 14 residues in the CDR3. Trimming removed 5 bases from V and 5 bases from J; junction bases left unmatched: 5.

The chain has TRBV27 and TRBJ1-6; TRBD1 is a possible D gene (5 bases). In germline, CDR1 is MNHEY, CDR2 SMNVEV (reference sequence). This CDR3 region has 15 residues. Trimming shortened V by 4 bases and J by 8 bases, and 15 bases separated the two germline ends. The DNA for the CDR3 is TGTGCCAGCAGTTCCGCCGGGACGGACCATTCACCCCTCCACTTT. Its translation is CASSSAGTDHSPLHF.

This clonotype is termed medium-sized (0.01 to 0.1%). This sequence joins TRBV30 and TRBJ1-5, with TRBD1 matching 8 bases. The CDR3 contains 14 residues. With 3 bases clipped from V and 4 bases from J, the junction kept 5 bases outside the gene matches. CDR1 and CDR2 from the germline V gene are GTSNPN and SVGIG (reference sequence). Here the CDR3 reads CAWSRTGWNQPQHF. CDR3 nucleotide sequence: TGTGCCTGGAGCAGGACAGGGTGGAATCAGCCCCAGCATTTT. The full variable domain, completed using reference TRBV30 and TRBJ1-5, is SQTIHQWPATLVQPVGSPLSLECTVEGTSNPNLYWYRQAAGRGLQLLFYSVGIGQISSEVPQNLSASRPQDRQFILSSKKLLLSDSGFYLCAWSRTGWNQPQHFGDGTRLSIL.

The chain joins TRBV10-2 to TRBJ1-2; the match to TRBD1 covers 9 bases. From germline, CDR1 is WSHSY and CDR2 SAAADI. The CDR3 has 14 residues. The V segment lost 1 base and the J segment 8 bases; nucleotides outside the gene matches: 5. Here the CDR3 DNA reads TGCGCCAGCAGTGAGTACACAGGGGGCGAAGGCTACACCTTC. Encoded protein: CASSEYTGGEGYTF.

This clonotype has just one count. This rearrangement joins TRBV6-2 or TRBV6-3 to TRBJ2-2; TRBD2 might be the D (6 bases). CDR3 length equals 13 residues. Germline-derived CDR1 and CDR2 are MNHEY and SVGEGT. V was pared by 11 bases and J by 10 bases, with 20 bases between. DNA for the CDR3: TGTGCCTTATTCCCGGGGGATAACGAGGAGCTGTTTTTT. Translating it yields CALFPGDNEELFF.

The chain has TRBV12-3 or TRBV12-4 and TRBJ1-1, with 11 bases matching TRBD1. The CDR3 is made up of 17 amino acids. Trimming took 5 bases from V and 3 from J; bases not matched to a gene: 11. As DNA, the CDR3 is TGTGCCAGCAGTATGGACAGGGGGCGCGGATTTCACACTGAAGCTTTCTTT. Amino acids: CASSMDRGRGFHTEAFF.

In its sample, this clonotype was seen a few times. The chain links TRBV7-9 to TRBJ2-1; weak D call: TRBD1 (5 bases). The CDR3 extends over 14 amino acids. Per the germline V gene, CDR1 is SEHNR and CDR2 is FQNEAQ (reference sequence). V was trimmed by 5 bases and J by 4 bases, leaving 12 bases between them. The CDR3 DNA sequence: TGTGCCAGCAGCCCCTTGGGGCAATACAATGAGCAGTTCTTC. Its translation is CASSPLGQYNEQFF.

By sample share, this clonotype is medium-sized. The chain has TRBV10-3 and TRBJ2-6; 12 nucleotides align to TRBD1. The CDR3 length is 17 residues. V shed 6 bases and J 2 bases; nucleotides not matched to a gene: 5. Germline CDR1 ENHRY, CDR2 SYGVKD. This CDR3 is CAIRGTGGVTGANVLTF. The DNA for the CDR3 is TGTGCCATCAGGGGGACAGGGGGCGTAACTGGGGCCAACGTCCTGACTTTC.

With regard to this clonotype: The germline gene is not matched at one end of the junction; a read error may be the cause. The J gene is TRBJ2-2, the V gene TRBV20-1; 9 bases fit TRBD2. Germline-derived CDR1 and CDR2 are DFQATT and SNEGSKA (reference sequence). This CDR3 comprises 17 residues. This CDR3 reads CSARKEGTSRRTVELFF. CDR3 coding DNA: TGCAGTGCTCGGAAGGAGGGGACTAGCCGTAGGACCGTGGAGCTGTTTTTT.

By sample fraction, this clonotype is medium-sized. This chain uses TRBV6-1 with TRBJ1-6, with D unclear. V lost 5 bases, J lost 10 bases, and 12 bases lay in between. Per germline, CDR1 MNHNS and CDR2 SASEGT. This CDR3 contains 13 residues. The CDR3 DNA is TGTGCCAGCAGTACACATCAGGAATCACCCCTCCACTTT. It encodes CASSTHQESPLHF.

The chain links TRBV10-3 to TRBJ2-7; D is uncertain. CDR1 is ENHRY and CDR2 is SYGVKD in the germline V gene. The germline V and J ends were trimmed by 4 bases and 5 bases, with 12 bases remaining between them. The CDR3 runs to 13 residues. Here the CDR3 reads CAISGPRFDEQYF. The DNA for the CDR3 is TGTGCCATCAGTGGCCCTCGGTTCGACGAGCAGTACTTC.

This clonotype rates as medium-sized. The rearrangement joins TRBV28 to TRBJ2-7; 11 nucleotides line up with TRBD1. CDR1 is MDHEN and CDR2 is SYDVKM in the germline V gene. After removal of 5 bases from V and 6 bases from J, the junction contained 9 bases not matched to a gene. The CDR3 totals 15 residues. The CDR3, as DNA: TGTGCCAGCAGTCCGATGGACAGGGGGCGGTTCGAGCAGTACTTC. It codes for CASSPMDRGRFEQYF. The variable domain in full, with the rest retrieved from reference TRBV28 and TRBJ2-7, is DVKVTQSSRYLVKRTGEKVFLECVQDMDHENMFWYRQDPGLGLRLIYFSYDVKMKEKGDIPEGYSVSREKKERFSLILESASTNQTSMYLCASSPMDRGRFEQYFGPGTRLTVT.

This clonotype was recorded a few times. The V and J genes are TRBV4-1 and TRBJ1-3; D is uncertain. Trimming removed 1 base from V and 0 bases from J, with 10 bases in between. Per the germline V gene, CDR1 is MGHRA and CDR2 is YSYEKL. The CDR3 covers 16 residues. Written as DNA, the CDR3 is TGCGCCAGCAGCCAAGGGCTTCGGAGCTCTGGAAACACCATATATTTT. It is translated as CASSQGLRSSGNTIYF.

Relative to its sample, this clonotype is medium-sized (0.01 to 0.1%). V gene TRBV27 combines with J gene TRBJ2-7; TRBD2 matches at 14 bases. CDR1 and CDR2 (germline): MNHEY, SMNVEV (reference sequence). J was trimmed by 4 bases and V by 10 bases; bases with no gene match: 3. The CDR3 totals 13 residues. This CDR3 reads CATRLAGGYEQYF. As DNA, the CDR3 is TGTGCCACCAGACTAGCGGGAGGGTACGAGCAGTACTTC.

As regards this clonotype: The junction departs from the called germline gene at one end, perhaps through a read error. The chain links TRBV6-5 to TRBJ2-7; 10 bases align to TRBD2. Near its end, the DNA agrees better with TRBJ2-5, so the J call may be wrong. Germline CDR1 and CDR2: MNHEY and SVGAGI. This CDR3 spans 14 amino acids. Written as DNA, the CDR3 is TGCGCCGCAAAGGGACTAGCGTCTCAAGAGACCCAGTACTTC. Translating gives CAAKGLASQETQYF.

This chain uses TRBV15 with TRBJ1-5; weak D call: TRBD1 (6 bases). Looked up from germline, CDR1 is LNHNV and CDR2 is YYDKDF (reference sequence). This CDR3 region has 16 residues. Trimming removed 0 bases from V and 2 bases from J, with 11 bases in between. In DNA, the CDR3 is TGTGCCACCAGCAGAGATTTGGGGGGCGGCAATCAGCCCCAGCATTTT. It codes for CATSRDLGGGNQPQHF.

This rearrangement joins TRBV5-6 to TRBJ2-1; 8 bases are a match to TRBD2. The trim removed 1 base at V and 2 bases at J, leaving 8 bases unmatched. CDR1 is SGHDT and CDR2 is YYEEEE in the germline V gene. CDR3 length: 17 amino acids. CDR3 nucleotide sequence: TGTGCCAGCAGCTTGATTATGGCGGGAGGCACCTACAATGAGCAGTTCTTC. Encoded protein: CASSLIMAGGTYNEQFF.